This TCR beta chain was identified during a study of T cell responses to AZD1222 COVID-19 vaccine. The germline V and J ends were trimmed by 7 bases and 1 base, with 10 bases remaining between them. Germline V gene lookup returns CDR1 MDHEN and CDR2 SYDVKM. This CDR3 spans 13 amino acids. The protocol was immunoSEQ multiplex PCR, while the TCRdb copy is restricted to in-frame clones and leaves out a portion. The profile shows 150,000 to 180,000 clones, around nine tenths of them singletons. The clonotype originates from an adult who had recovered from COVID-19. The sample was peripheral blood, taken after recovery from COVID-19. The V call is TRBV28, the J call TRBJ1-2, with D perhaps TRBD1 (6 bases). Written as DNA, the CDR3 is TGTGCCAGCACAGGGGTTTTTAACTATGGCTACACCTTC. It is translated as CASTGVFNYGYTF.